Listed here are 14 T cell receptor beta chains from one sample, sequenced in a study of a mutant IDH1 vaccine in newly diagnosed glioma. Their specific antigens are unknown. Clones were read by immunoSEQ multiplex PCR, and TCRdb kept only the in-frame ones, dropping some. The sample includes about 40,000 clones, about 89% of them seen just once. Time point: week 5, during vaccination. The study gave 300 ug of mutant IDH1 20-mer peptide per vaccine dose, with topical imiquimod. The sequenced sample was PBMCs, obtained from a glioma patient whose treatment included an IDH1 peptide vaccine. The receptors here all came from a man in his forties or fifties with glioma.

CDR3 region: CASSADRGAGNTIYF. In nucleotides, the CDR3 is TGTGCCAGCAGCGCGGACAGGGGTGCTGGAAACACCATATATTTT. The chain is built from TRBV7-6 and TRBJ1-3; TRBD1 aligns across 9 bases. This CDR3 region has 15 residues. The trim removed 5 bases at V and 2 bases at J, leaving 4 bases unmatched. Germline V gives CDR1 SGHVS, CDR2 FNYEAQ.

J is TRBJ2-1 and V is TRBV7-2; D is tentatively TRBD1 or TRBD2 (5 bases each). Germline loops: CDR1 SGHTA, CDR2 FQGNSA. The CDR3 contains 17 residues. Trimming left V 5 bases short and J 3 bases short, with 20 bases between. The CDR3 protein is CASSETRDGVFYNEQFF. CDR3 DNA sequence: TGTGCCAGCAGCGAGACCCGGGACGGCGTTTTCTACAATGAGCAGTTCTTC. Complete variable domain (other parts from reference TRBV7-2 and TRBJ2-1): GAGVSQSPSNKVTEKGKDVELRCDPISGHTALYWYRQSLGQGLEFLIYFQGNSAPDKSGLPSDRFSAERTGGSVSTLTIQRTQQEDSAVYLCASSETRDGVFYNEQFFGPGTRLTVL.

V gene TRBV5-1 combines with J gene TRBJ2-5; 11 positions match TRBD1. The CDR3 has 14 residues. Trimming at V came to 4 bases and at J to 7 bases, leaving 6 bases not matched to a gene. Germline CDR1 SGHRS, CDR2 YFSETQ. For the CDR3, the DNA is TGCGCCAGCAGCACCAGGACAGGGGGCGCGACCCAGTACTTC. Translating gives CASSTRTGGATQYF.

The chain employs TRBV5-1 and TRBJ2-1, with D possibly matching TRBD1 (7 bases). Germline loops: CDR1 SGHRS, CDR2 YFSETQ. This CDR3 spans 13 amino acids. V was shortened by 4 bases and J by 4 bases, with 9 bases between the two germline ends. The CDR3 DNA is TGCGCCAGCAGCGCGGGACAGTACAATGAGCAGTTCTTC. Residues: CASSAGQYNEQFF.

V usage is TRBV27 and J usage is TRBJ1-1; 7 bases are shared with TRBD1. V shed 3 bases, J shed 2 bases, and the junction held 3 bases outside the gene matches. Germline V gene lookup returns CDR1 MNHEY and CDR2 SMNVEV (reference sequence). The CDR3 length is 14 residues. As DNA, the CDR3 is TGTGCCAGCAGTTTCGGACAGGCCAACACTGAAGCTTTCTTT. This codes for CASSFGQANTEAFF.

V and J are TRBV5-6 and TRBJ2-4; 9 bases are shared with TRBD1. The junction had 11 bases not matched to a gene; V was cut back by 3 bases and J by 1 base. Germline V gene sequence: CDR1 SGHDT, CDR2 YYEEEE. This CDR3 comprises 18 residues. The CDR3: CASSSRTGVARAKNIQYF. CDR3 coding DNA: TGTGCCAGCAGCTCCCGGACAGGGGTCGCCCGTGCCAAAAACATTCAGTACTTC.

This chain links TRBV10-1 with TRBJ2-3, with TRBD2 as a possible D gene (5 bases). V was clipped by 4 bases and J by 2 bases, with 10 bases between them. There are 14 residues in the CDR3. Germline lookup yields CDR1 WNHNN and CDR2 SYGVQD (reference sequence). DNA for the CDR3: TGCGCCAGCAGTGCTGACTACCTCACAGATACGCAGTATTTT. Protein: CASSADYLTDTQYF.

Details on this clone: One junction end does not reproduce the germline sequence, and a read error may be involved. The rearrangement joins TRBV7-7 to TRBJ2-7; weak D call: TRBD1 (6 bases). The germline V gene encodes CDR1 SSHAT and CDR2 FNYEAQ (reference sequence). CDR3 length equals 15 residues. CDR3 nucleotides: TGTGCTAGCAGCCTAAGGACAGCCAGCCTAGACGAGCAGTACTTC. This sequence encodes CASSLRTASLDEQYF.

The chain combines TRBV10-2 with TRBJ1-6; 7 bases fit TRBD1. The CDR3 length is 15 residues. CDR1 and CDR2 (germline): WSHSY, SAAADI. With 6 bases clipped from V and 0 bases from J, the junction kept 2 bases outside the gene matches. CDR3 DNA: TGCGCCAGCAGACAGGGGAGCTCCTATAATTCACCCCTCCACTTT. Its translation: CASRQGSSYNSPLHF.

In its sample, this clone was seen once. This chain links TRBV7-9 with TRBJ2-2; unclear D gene. V gave up 0 bases and J gave up 5 bases, with 4 bases separating them. This CDR3 has 13 residues. The V gene's germline CDR1 is SEHNR and CDR2 FQNEAQ (reference sequence). CDR3 sequence (DNA): TGTGCCAGCAGCTTAGCGGGAACCGGGGAGCTGTTTTTT. It encodes CASSLAGTGELFF. The full variable domain, with the rest looked up from reference TRBV7-9 and TRBJ2-2, is DTGVSQNPRHKITKRGQNVTFRCDPISEHNRLYWYRQTLGQGPEFLTYFQNEAQLEKSRLLSDRFSAERPKGSFSTLEIQRTEQGDSAMYLCASSLAGTGELFFGEGSRLTVL.

The chain has TRBV5-1 and TRBJ2-3; D is uncertain. The CDR3 is made up of 13 amino acids. Germline CDR1 reads SGHRS; CDR2 reads YFSETQ. The V and J ends lost 1 base and 6 bases respectively, with 9 bases between them. This chain's CDR3 is CASSLIGADTQYF. DNA for the CDR3: TGCGCCAGCAGCTTGATCGGTGCGGATACGCAGTATTTT.

The J gene is TRBJ1-5, the V gene TRBV4-1, with 10 bases fitting TRBD1. This CDR3 region has 15 residues. The V segment lost 2 bases and the J segment 5 bases; nucleotides outside the gene matches: 3. Germline V CDR1 and CDR2: MGHRA, YSYEKL. CDR3 in amino acids: CASSQTGTGDQPQHF. The CDR3 region has the DNA TGCGCCAGCAGCCAAACCGGGACAGGGGATCAGCCCCAGCATTTT.

The V call is TRBV28, the J call TRBJ1-4; D may be TRBD1 (5 bases). Deletions cut 3 bases from V and 4 bases from J, with 12 bases between. The CDR3 totals 15 residues. Germline values: CDR1 MDHEN, CDR2 SYDVKM. In nucleotides, the CDR3 is TGTGCCAGCAGTTTGTATGCAGGGAATAATGAAAAACTGTTTTTT. Translation gives CASSLYAGNNEKLFF.

This chain connects TRBV1 to TRBJ2-7; the table names TRBD2, a call not compared with the DNA. TRBV1 corresponds to a pseudogene. The CDR3 is made up of 19 amino acids. The CDR3 nucleotides are TGCACCAGCAGCCAAGGACTAGCGGGAGGCCCCACTGCCTCCTACGAGCAGTACTTC. This gives the protein CTSSQGLAGGPTASYEQYF.